This TCR beta chain was sequenced during a study of T-cell reconstitution after alpha-beta-depleted transplantation in children. With 5 bases removed from V and 8 bases from J, the gap between germline ends came to 15 bases. From germline, CDR1 is MNHNS and CDR2 SASEGT. The CDR3 is 13 amino acids. For TCRbeta, the library was prepared with unique molecular identifiers. TCRdb used MiXCR to reprocess the PCR reads, holding one entry per CDR3 protein. The table records about 500,000 distinct CDR3 sequences, around a third of them present only once. The table lists this clonotype with many counts. This specimen was PBMCs from the stem cell graft donor, taken from the stem cell graft. The receptor comes from a human donor who donated a stem cell graft to a child with aplastic anemia. The chain uses TRBV6-1 and TRBJ1-2; no firm D call. The CDR3 loop is CASSRNGGSGYTF. The CDR3 coding sequence is TGTGCCAGCAGTAGAAACGGCGGAAGCGGCTACACCTTC.